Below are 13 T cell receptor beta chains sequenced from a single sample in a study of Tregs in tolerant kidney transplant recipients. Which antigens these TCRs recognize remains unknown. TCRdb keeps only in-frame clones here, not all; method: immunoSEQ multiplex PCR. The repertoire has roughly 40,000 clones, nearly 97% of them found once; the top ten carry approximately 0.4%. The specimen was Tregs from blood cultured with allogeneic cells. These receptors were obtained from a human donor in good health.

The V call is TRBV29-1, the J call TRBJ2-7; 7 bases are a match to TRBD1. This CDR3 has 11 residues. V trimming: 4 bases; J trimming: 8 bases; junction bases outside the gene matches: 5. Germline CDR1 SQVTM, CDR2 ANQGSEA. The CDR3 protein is CSVVTGDQQYF. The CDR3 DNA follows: TGCAGCGTTGTTACAGGGGACCAGCAGTACTTC.

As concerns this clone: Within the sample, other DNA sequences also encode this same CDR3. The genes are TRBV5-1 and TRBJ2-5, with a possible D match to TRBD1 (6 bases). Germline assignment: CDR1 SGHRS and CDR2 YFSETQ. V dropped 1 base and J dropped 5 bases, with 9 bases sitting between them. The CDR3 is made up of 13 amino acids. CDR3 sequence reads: CASSLQGWETQYF. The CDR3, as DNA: TGCGCCAGCAGCTTGCAGGGGTGGGAGACCCAGTACTTC.

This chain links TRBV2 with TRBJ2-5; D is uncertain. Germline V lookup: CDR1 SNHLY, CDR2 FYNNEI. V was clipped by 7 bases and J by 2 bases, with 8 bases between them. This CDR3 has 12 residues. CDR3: CASTRAQETQYF. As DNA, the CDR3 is TGTGCCAGCACCCGAGCTCAAGAGACCCAGTACTTC.

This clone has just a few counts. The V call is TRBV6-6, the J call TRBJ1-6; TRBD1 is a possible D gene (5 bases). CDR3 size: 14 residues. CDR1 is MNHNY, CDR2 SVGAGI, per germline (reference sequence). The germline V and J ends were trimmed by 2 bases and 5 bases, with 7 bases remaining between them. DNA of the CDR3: TGTGCCAGCAGTTACGGGGGGAATAATTCACCCCTCCACTTT. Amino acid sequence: CASSYGGNNSPLHF.

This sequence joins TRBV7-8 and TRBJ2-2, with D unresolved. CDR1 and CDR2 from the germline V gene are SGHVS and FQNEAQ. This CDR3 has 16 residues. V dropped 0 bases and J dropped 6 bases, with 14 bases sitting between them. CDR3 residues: CASSLALWVKAGELFF. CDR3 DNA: TGTGCCAGCAGCTTAGCGTTGTGGGTAAAGGCCGGGGAGCTGTTTTTT.

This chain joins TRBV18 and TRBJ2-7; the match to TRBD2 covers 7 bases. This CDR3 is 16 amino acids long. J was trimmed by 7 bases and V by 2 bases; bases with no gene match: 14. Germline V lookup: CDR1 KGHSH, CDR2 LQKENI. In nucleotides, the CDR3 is TGTGCCAGCTCACCATTAGCGGGCGCCTCCGTTAGGGAGCAGTACTTC. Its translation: CASSPLAGASVREQYF. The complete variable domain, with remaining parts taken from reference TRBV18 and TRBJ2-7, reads NAGVMQNPRHLVRRRGQEARLRCSPMKGHSHVYWYRQLPEEGLKFMVYLQKENIIDESGMPKERFSAEFPKEGPSILRIQQVVRGDSAAYFCASSPLAGASVREQYFGPGTRLTVT.

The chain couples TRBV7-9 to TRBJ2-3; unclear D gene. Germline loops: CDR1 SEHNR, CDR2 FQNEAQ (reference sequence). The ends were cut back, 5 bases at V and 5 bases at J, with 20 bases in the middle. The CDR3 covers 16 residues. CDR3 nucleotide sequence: TGTGCCAGCAGCCCCGAGTCCGCACGGGCCCGAGATACGCAGTATTTT. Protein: CASSPESARARDTQYF.

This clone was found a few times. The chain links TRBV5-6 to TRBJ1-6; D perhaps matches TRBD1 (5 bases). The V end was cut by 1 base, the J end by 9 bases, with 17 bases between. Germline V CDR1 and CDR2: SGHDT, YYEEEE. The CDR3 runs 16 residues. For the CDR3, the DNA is TGTGCCAGCAGCTTGTTGAAACAGGTGGGGATTTCACCCCTCCACTTT. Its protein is CASSLLKQVGISPLHF.

DNA of the CDR3: TGCGCCAGCAGCTTGCCTGAGACAGCCCCCCGCGAGCAGTACTTC. Its protein product is CASSLPETAPREQYF. The chain employs TRBV5-1 and TRBJ2-7, with D perhaps matching TRBD1 (5 bases). This CDR3 contains 15 residues. Germline V lookup: CDR1 SGHRS, CDR2 YFSETQ. Trimming pared 1 base from V and 6 bases from J, leaving 17 bases between.

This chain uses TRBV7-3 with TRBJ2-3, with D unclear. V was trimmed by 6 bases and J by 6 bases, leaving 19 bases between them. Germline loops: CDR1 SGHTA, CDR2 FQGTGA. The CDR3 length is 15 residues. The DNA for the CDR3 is TGTGCCAGCAGTTCCCGGATGGCAGGCCAGGATACGCAGTATTTT. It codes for CASSSRMAGQDTQYF.

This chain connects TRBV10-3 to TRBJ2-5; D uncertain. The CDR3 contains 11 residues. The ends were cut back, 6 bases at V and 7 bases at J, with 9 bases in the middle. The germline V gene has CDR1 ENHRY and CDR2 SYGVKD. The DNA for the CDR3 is TGTGCCATCAGCTCTTCGGGGACCCAGTACTTC. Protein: CAISSSGTQYF.

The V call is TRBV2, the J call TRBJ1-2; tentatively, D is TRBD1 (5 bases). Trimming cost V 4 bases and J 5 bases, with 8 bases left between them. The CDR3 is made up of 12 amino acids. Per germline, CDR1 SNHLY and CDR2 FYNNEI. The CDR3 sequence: CASSGDFYGYTF. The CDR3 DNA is TGTGCCAGCAGTGGGGACTTTTATGGCTACACCTTC.

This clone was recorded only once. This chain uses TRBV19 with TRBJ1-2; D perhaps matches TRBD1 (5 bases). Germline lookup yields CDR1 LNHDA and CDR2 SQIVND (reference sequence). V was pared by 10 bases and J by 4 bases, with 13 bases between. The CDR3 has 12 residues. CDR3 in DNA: TGTGCCACCCTAGGGACGGGCTATGGCTACACCTTC. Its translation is CATLGTGYGYTF.